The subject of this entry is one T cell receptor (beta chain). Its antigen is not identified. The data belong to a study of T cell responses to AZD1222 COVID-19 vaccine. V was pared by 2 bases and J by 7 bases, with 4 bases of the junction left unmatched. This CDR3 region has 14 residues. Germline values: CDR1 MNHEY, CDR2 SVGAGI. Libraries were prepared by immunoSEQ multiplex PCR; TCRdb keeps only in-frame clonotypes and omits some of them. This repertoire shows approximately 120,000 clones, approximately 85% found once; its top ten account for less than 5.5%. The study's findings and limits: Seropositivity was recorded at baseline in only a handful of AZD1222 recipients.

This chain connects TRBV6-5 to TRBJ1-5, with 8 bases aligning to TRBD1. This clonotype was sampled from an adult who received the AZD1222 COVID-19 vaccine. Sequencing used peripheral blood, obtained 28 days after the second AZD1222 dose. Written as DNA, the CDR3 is TGTGCCAGCAGTTACAACAGGGGGGAACAGCCCCAGCATTTT. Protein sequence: CASSYNRGEQPQHF.